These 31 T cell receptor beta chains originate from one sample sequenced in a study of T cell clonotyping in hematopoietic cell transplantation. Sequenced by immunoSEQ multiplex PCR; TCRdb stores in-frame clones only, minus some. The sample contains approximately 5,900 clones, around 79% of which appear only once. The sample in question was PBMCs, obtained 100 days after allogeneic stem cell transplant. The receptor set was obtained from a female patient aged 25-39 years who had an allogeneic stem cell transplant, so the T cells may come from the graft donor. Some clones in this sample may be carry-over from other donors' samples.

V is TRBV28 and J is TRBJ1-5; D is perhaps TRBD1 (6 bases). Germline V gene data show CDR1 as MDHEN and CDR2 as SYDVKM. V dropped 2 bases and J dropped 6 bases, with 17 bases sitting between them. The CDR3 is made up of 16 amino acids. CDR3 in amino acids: CASSLVSGVEGQPQHF. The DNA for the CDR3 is TGTGCCAGCAGTTTAGTCTCAGGGGTTGAGGGTCAGCCCCAGCATTTT.

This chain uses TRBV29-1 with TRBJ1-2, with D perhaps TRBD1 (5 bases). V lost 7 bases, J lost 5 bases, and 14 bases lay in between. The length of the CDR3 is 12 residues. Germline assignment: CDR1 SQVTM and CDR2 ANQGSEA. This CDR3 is CSAGGEGYGYTF. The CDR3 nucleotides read TGCAGCGCCGGGGGGGAAGGGTATGGCTACACCTTC.

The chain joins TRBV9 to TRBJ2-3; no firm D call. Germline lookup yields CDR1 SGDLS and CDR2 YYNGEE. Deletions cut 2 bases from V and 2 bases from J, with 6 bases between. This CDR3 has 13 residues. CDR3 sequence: CASSVAPTDTQYF. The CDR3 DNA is TGTGCCAGCAGCGTCGCTCCCACAGATACGCAGTATTTT.

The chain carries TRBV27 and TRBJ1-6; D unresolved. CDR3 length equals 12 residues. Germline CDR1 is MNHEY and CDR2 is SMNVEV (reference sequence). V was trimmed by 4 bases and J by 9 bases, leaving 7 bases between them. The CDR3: CASSSGSSPLHF. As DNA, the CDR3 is TGTGCCAGCAGTTCCGGAAGTTCACCCCTCCACTTT.

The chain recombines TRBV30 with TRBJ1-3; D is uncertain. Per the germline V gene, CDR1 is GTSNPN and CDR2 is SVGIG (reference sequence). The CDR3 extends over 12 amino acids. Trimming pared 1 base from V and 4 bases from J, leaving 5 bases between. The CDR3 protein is CAWSGQGNTIYF. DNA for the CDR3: TGTGCCTGGAGTGGTCAGGGAAACACCATATATTTT.

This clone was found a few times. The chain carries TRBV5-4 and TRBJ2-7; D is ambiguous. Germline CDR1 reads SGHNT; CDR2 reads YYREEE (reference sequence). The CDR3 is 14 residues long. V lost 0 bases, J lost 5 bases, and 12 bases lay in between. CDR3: CASSLAGGLDEQYF. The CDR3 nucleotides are TGTGCCAGCAGCTTGGCTGGCGGCCTCGACGAGCAGTACTTC.

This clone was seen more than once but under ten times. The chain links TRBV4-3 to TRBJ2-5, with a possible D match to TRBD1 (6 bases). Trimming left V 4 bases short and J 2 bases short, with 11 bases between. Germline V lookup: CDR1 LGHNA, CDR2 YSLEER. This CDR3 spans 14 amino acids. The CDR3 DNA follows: TGCGCCAGCAGCCGGTTTGGACAGCAAGAGACCCAGTACTTC. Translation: CASSRFGQQETQYF.

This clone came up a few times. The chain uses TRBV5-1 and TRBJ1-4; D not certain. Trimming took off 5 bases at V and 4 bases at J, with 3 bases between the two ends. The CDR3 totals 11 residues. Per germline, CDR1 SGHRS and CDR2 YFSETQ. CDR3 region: CASRLNEKLFF. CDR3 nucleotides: TGCGCCAGCAGACTTAATGAAAAACTGTTTTTT.

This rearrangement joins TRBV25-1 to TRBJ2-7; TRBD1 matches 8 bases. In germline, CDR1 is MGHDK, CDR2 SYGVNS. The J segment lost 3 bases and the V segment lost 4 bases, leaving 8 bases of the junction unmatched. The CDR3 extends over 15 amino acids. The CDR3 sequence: CASSVKNRGDYEQYF. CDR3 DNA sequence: TGTGCCAGCAGTGTTAAGAACAGGGGGGACTACGAGCAGTACTTC.

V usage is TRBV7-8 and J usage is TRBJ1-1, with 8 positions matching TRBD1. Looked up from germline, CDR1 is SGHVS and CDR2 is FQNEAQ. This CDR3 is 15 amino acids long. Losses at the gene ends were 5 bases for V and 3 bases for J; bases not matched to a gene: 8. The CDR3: CASSERSGGYTEAFF. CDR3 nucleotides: TGTGCCAGCAGCGAGAGATCAGGGGGCTACACTGAAGCTTTCTTT.

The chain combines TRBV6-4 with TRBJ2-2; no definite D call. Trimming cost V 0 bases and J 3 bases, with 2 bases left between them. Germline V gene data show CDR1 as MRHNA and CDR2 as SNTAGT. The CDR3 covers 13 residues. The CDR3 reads CASSDSDTGELFF. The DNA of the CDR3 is TGTGCCAGCAGTGACTCCGACACCGGGGAGCTGTTTTTT.

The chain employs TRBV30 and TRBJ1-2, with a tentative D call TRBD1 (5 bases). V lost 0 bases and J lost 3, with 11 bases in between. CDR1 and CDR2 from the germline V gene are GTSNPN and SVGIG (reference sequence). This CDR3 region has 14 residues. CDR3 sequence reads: CAWSVDTGDYGYTF. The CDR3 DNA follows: TGTGCCTGGAGTGTTGATACAGGAGACTATGGCTACACCTTC.

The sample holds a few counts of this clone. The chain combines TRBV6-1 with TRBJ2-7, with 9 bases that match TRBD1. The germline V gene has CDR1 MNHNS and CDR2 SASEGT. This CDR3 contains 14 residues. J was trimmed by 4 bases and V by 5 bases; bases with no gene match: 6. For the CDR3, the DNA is TGTGCCAGCAGTAGGGACAGGGCCGGTTACGAGCAGTACTTC. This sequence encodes CASSRDRAGYEQYF.

In DNA form, the CDR3 reads TGTGCCACCAGCGGAGGACTAGCGGGGGGGCGGGCCAAAAACATTCAGTACTTC. This encodes CATSGGLAGGRAKNIQYF. V gene TRBV15 combines with J gene TRBJ2-4; 15 nucleotides agree with TRBD2. The germline gives CDR1 LNHNV, CDR2 YYDKDF (reference sequence). This CDR3 contains 18 residues. J gave up 1 base and V 5 bases, and 6 bases lay outside the gene matches.

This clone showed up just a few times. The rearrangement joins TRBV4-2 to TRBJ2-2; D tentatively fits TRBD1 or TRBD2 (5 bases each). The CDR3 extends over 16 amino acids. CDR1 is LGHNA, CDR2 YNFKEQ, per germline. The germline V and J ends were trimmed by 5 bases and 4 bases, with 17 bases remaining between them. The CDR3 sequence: CASSLGWGAGTGELFF. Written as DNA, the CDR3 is TGTGCCAGCAGCTTGGGGTGGGGCGCGGGCACCGGGGAGCTGTTTTTT.

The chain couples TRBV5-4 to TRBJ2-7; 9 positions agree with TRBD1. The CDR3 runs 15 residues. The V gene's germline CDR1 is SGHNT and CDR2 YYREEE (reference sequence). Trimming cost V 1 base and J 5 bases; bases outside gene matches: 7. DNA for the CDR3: TGTGCCAGCAGCTTGCGTTCGACAGGGGGTCACGAGCAGTACTTC. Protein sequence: CASSLRSTGGHEQYF. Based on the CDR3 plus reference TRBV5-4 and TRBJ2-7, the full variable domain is ETGVTQSPTHLIKTRGQQVTLRCSSQSGHNTVSWYQQALGQGPQFIFQYYREEENGRGNFPPRFSGLQFPNYSSELNVNALELDDSALYLCASSLRSTGGHEQYFGPGTRLTVT.

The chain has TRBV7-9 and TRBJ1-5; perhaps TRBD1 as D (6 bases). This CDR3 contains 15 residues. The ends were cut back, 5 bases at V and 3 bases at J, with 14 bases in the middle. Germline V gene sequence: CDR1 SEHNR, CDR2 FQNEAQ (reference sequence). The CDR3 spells CASSHVQGPNQPQHF. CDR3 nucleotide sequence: TGTGCCAGCAGCCATGTACAGGGACCCAATCAGCCCCAGCATTTT.

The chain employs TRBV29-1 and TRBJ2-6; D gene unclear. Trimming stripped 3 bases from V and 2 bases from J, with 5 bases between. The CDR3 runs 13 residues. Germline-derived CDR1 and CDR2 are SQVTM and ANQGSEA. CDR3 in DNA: TGCAGCGTTGATCTTACTGGGGCCAACGTCCTGACTTTC. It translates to CSVDLTGANVLTF.

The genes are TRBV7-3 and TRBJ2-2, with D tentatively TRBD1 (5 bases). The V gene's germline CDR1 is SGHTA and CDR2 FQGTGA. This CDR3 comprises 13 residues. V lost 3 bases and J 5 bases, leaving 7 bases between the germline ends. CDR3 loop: CASSLQGTGELFF. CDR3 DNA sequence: TGTGCCAGCAGCTTGCAGGGAACCGGGGAGCTGTTTTTT.

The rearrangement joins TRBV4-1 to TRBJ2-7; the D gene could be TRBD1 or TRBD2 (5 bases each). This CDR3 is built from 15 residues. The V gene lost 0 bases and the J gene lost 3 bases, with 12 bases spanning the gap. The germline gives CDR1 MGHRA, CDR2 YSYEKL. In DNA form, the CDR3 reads TGCGCCAGCAGCCAAGATCGGGGCATTGGCTACGAGCAGTACTTC. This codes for CASSQDRGIGYEQYF.

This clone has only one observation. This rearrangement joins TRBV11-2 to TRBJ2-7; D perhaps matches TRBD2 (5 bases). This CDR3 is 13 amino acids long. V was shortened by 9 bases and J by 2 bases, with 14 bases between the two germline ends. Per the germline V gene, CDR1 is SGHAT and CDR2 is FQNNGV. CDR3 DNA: TGTGCCAGTAGTACAGCGGTGGCCTACGAGCAGTACTTC. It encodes CASSTAVAYEQYF.

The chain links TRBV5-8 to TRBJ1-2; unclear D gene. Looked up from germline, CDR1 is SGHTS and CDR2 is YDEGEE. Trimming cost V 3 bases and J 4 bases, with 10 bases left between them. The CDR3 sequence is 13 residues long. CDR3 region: CASSSGRIYGYTF. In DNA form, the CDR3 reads TGTGCCAGCAGCTCCGGGAGAATCTATGGCTACACCTTC.

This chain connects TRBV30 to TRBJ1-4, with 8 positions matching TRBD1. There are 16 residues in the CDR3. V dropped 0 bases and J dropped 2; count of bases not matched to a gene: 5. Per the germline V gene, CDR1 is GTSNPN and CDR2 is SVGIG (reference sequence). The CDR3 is CAWSVGDRITNEKLFF. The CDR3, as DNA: TGTGCCTGGAGTGTGGGGGACAGGATTACTAATGAAAAACTGTTTTTT.

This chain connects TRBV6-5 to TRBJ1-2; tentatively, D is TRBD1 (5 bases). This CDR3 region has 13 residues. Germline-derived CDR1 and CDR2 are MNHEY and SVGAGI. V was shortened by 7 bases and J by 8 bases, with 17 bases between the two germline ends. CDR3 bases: TGTGCCAGCATCCCAACGGGGGGAAGGGGCTACACCTTC. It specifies CASIPTGGRGYTF.

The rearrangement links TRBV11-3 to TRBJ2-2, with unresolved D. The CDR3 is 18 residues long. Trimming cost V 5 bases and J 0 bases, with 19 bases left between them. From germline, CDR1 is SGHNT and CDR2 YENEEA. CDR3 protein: CASSPGPWLAANTGELFF. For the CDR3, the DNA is TGTGCCAGCAGCCCCGGGCCGTGGCTGGCGGCGAACACCGGGGAGCTGTTTTTT.

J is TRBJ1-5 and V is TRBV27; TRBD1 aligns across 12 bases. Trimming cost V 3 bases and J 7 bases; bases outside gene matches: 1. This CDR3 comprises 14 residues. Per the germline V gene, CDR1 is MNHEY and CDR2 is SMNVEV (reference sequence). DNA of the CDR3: TGTGCCAGCAGTTTGGGACAGGGGGCCCAGCCCCAGCATTTT. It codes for CASSLGQGAQPQHF.

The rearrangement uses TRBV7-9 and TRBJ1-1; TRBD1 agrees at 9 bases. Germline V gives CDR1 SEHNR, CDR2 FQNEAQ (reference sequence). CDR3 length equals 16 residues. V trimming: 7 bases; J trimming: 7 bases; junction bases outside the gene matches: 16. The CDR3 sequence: CASTFWTGVTVGEAFF. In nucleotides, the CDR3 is TGTGCCAGCACATTTTGGACAGGGGTCACGGTCGGTGAAGCTTTCTTT.

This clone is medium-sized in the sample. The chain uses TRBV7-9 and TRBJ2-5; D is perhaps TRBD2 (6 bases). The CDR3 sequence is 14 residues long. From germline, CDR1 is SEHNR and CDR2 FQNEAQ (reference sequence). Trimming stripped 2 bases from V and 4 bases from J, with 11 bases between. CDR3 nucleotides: TGTGCCAGCAGCTTACTGTCGGAGGGAGAGACCCAGTACTTC. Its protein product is CASSLLSEGETQYF.

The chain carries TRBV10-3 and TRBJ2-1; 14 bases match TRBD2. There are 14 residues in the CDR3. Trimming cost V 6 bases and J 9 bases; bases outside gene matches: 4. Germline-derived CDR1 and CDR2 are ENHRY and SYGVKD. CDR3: CAIRTSGGAGEQFF. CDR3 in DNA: TGTGCCATCAGGACTAGCGGGGGGGCCGGTGAGCAGTTCTTC.

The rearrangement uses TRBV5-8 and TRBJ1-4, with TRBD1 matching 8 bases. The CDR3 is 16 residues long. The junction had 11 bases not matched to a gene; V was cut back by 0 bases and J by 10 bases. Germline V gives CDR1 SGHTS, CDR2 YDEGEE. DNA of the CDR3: TGTGCCAGCAGCTTGGGACAGGGGTCTATTAACAGAAAACTGTTTTTT. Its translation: CASSLGQGSINRKLFF.

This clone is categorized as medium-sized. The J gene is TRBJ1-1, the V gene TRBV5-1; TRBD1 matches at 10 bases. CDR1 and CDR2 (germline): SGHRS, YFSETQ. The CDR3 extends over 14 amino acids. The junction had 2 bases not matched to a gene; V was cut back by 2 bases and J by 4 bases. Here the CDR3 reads CASSLGQGGTEAFF. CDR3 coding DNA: TGCGCCAGCAGCTTAGGACAGGGGGGCACTGAAGCTTTCTTT.